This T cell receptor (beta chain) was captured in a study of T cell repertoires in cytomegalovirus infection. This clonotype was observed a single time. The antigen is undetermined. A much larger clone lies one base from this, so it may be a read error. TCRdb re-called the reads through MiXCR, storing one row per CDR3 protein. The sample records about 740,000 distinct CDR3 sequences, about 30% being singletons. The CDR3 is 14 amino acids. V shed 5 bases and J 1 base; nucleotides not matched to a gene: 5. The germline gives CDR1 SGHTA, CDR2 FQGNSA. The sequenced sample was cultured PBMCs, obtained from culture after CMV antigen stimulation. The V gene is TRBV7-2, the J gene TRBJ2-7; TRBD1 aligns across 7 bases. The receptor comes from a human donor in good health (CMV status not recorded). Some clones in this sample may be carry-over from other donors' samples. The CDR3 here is CTSSPPGQSYEQYF. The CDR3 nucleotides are TGTACCAGCAGCCCCCCGGGACAGTCCTACGAGCAGTACTTC.